This TCR beta chain is drawn from a study of sequential checkpoint blockade in melanoma. Using immunoSEQ multiplex PCR, the repertoire was profiled, and TCRdb retains in-frame clones only, with some absent. The sample has approximately 37,000 clones, just under 85% seen once; the top ten hold roughly 6%. Treatment indicated: randomized to nivolumab then ipilimumab (arm A) or the reverse (arm B). PBMC sorting kept live CD3+CD8+ cells without CD19 or CD56. Deletions cut 0 bases from V and 8 bases from J, with 8 bases between. CDR3 length equals 13 residues. Germline V gene lookup returns CDR1 SGHRS and CDR2 YFSETQ.

J is TRBJ1-4 and V is TRBV5-1, with D unresolved. The clonotype originates from a human donor with melanoma. Specimen: CD8+ T cells sorted from blood (inferred from file names), collected from a patient given nivolumab and ipilimumab in sequence. The CDR3 loop reads CASSLVPEEKLFF. The CDR3 coding sequence is TGCGCCAGCAGCTTGGTCCCGGAGGAAAAACTGTTTTTT.